This T cell receptor (beta chain) was obtained from a study of tissue T cells after allogeneic stem cell transplantation. The study, taken as a whole, reports: Motif-based clustering found tissue-specific repertoire signatures shared across patients, though few clones were shared.

CDR1 is KGHPV, CDR2 FQNQEV, per germline (reference sequence). The V and J ends lost 4 bases and 0 bases respectively, with 8 bases between them. The CDR3 covers 14 residues. By proportion, this clone is medium-sized (0.01 to 0.1%). Its target is not known. Any gene name here is a mouse gene name. The CDR3 end falls 1 residue outside the read, so it is completed with the germline J gene. This sample's time point: mouse harvest day 14 after allogeneic transplant. Mouse grafts combined 10^7 T-cell-depleted bone marrow cells with 10^6 splenic CD5+ T cells. Assay used: immunoSEQ multiplex PCR; TCRdb lists only in-frame clones, some missing. The sample lists roughly 4,700 clones, approximately 31% occurring once.

The sequenced sample consisted of skin. The chain joins TRBV26 to TRBJ2-4; D is perhaps TRBD1 (6 bases). The TCR sequence derives from a female BALB/c mouse given C57BL/6 T cells with graft-versus-host disease after an allogeneic hematopoietic cell transplant. The CDR3 DNA, read in part, is TGTGCCAGCAGTCGGGACAATAGTCAAAACACCTTGTAC. It encodes CASSRDNSQNTLY. The entire CDR3 is CASSRDNSQNTLYF.